The next 5 T cell receptor beta chains were all read from a single sample in a study of CD8+ T cells in alopecia areata. Treatment noted: oral pan-JAK inhibitor, 5-10 mg twice daily. TCR sequencing used cDNA made by reverse transcription of extracted RNA. Only in-frame clones appear in the TCRdb table, and some are missing; sequencing was by immunoSEQ multiplex PCR. The profile shows roughly 92,000 clones, over 70% of them singletons. Material: CD8+ T cells sorted from blood, obtained between weeks 43 and 45, from a patient treated with tofacitinib. Receptor source: a human donor with alopecia areata.

The genes are TRBV4-3 and TRBJ2-1; possibly TRBD2 for D (5 bases). The germline gives CDR1 LGHNA, CDR2 YSLEER. The V end was cut by 4 bases, the J end by 6 bases, with 19 bases between. CDR3 size: 16 residues. In DNA form, the CDR3 reads TGCGCCAGCAGCCTAGCAGACGGCAGTGAGGGCAATGAGCAGTTCTTC. Residues: CASSLADGSEGNEQFF.

The V and J genes are TRBV5-1 and TRBJ2-4; TRBD1 matches at 7 bases. Germline V CDR1 and CDR2: SGHRS, YFSETQ. CDR3 length: 17 amino acids. Trimming took 4 bases from V and 0 from J; bases not matched to a gene: 10. The CDR3 region has the DNA TGCGCCAGCAGCCCCGGACAGGAGTTAATAGCCAAAAACATTCAGTACTTC. Its translation: CASSPGQELIAKNIQYF.

CDR3 sequence: CASRGEGLNTEAFF. DNA of the CDR3: TGTGCCAGCCGAGGGGAGGGGTTGAACACTGAAGCTTTCTTT. The chain links TRBV19 to TRBJ1-1; a weak D match, TRBD1 (5 bases). The CDR3 is made up of 14 amino acids. Germline CDR1 and CDR2: LNHDA and SQIVND (reference sequence). V lost 9 bases and J 0 bases, leaving 14 bases between the germline ends.

This chain uses TRBV29-1 with TRBJ1-2, with a possible D match to TRBD1 (6 bases). The CDR3 sequence is 14 residues long. Trimming pared 2 bases from V and 3 bases from J, leaving 13 bases between. The germline gives CDR1 SQVTM, CDR2 ANQGSEA. The CDR3 here is CSVENRVMDYGYTF. Written as DNA, the CDR3 is TGCAGCGTTGAAAACAGGGTTATGGACTATGGCTACACCTTC.

The CDR3 loop reads CSVEYEGALVYGYTF. The CDR3 DNA is TGCAGCGTTGAATATGAGGGGGCGCTGGTCTATGGCTACACCTTC. The chain couples TRBV29-1 to TRBJ1-2; 7 bases are a match to TRBD1. Germline lookup yields CDR1 SQVTM and CDR2 ANQGSEA. Germline trimming cut 2 bases from V and 4 bases from J; bases unmatched to any gene: 10. This CDR3 is 15 amino acids long.